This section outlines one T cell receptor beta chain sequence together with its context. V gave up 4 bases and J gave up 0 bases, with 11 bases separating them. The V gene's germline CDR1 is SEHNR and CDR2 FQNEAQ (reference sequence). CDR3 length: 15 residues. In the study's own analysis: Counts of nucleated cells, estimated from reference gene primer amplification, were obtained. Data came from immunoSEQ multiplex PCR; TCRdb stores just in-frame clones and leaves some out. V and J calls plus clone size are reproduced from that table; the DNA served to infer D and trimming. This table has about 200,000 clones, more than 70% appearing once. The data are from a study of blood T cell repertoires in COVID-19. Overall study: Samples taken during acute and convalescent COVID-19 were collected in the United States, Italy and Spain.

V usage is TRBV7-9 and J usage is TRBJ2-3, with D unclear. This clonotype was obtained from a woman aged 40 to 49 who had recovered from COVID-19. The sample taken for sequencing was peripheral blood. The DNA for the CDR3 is TGTGCCAGCAGCTCGCCCCGACTCAGCACAGATACGCAGTATTTT. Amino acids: CASSSPRLSTDTQYF.